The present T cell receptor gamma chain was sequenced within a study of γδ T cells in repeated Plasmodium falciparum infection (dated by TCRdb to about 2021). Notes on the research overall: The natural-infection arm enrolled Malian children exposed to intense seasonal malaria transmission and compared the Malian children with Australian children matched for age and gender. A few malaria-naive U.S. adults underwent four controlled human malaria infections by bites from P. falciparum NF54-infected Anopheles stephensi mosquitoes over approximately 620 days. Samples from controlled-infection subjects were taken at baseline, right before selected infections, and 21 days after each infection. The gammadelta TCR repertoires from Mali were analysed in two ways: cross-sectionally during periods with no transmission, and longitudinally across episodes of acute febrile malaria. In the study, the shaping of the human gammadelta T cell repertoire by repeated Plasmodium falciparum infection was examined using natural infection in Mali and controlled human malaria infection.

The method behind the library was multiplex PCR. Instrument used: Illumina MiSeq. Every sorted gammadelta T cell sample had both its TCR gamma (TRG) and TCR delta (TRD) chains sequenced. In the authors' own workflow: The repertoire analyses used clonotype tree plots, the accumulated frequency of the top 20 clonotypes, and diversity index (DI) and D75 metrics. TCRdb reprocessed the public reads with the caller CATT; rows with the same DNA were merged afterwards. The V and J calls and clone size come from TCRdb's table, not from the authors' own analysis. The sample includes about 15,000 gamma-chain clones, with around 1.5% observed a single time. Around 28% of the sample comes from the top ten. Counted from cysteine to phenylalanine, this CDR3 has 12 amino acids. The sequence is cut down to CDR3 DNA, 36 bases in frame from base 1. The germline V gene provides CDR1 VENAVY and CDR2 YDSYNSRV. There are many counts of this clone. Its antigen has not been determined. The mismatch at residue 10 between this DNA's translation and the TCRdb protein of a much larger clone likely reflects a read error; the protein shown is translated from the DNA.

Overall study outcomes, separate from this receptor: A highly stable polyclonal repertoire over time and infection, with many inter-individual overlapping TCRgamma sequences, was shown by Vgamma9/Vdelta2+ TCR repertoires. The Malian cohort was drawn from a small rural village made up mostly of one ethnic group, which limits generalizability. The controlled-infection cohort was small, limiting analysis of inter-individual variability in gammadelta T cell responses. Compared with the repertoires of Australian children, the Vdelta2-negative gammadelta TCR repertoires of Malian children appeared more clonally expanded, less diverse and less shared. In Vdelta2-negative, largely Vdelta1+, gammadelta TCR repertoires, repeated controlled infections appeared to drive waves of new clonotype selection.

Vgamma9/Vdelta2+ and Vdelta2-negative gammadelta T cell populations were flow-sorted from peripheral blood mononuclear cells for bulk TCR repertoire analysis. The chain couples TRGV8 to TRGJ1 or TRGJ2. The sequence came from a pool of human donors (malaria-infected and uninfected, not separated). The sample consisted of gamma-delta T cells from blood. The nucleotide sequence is TGTGCCACCTGGGATAGTCGTTATAAGGAACTCTTT. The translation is CATWDSRYKELF.